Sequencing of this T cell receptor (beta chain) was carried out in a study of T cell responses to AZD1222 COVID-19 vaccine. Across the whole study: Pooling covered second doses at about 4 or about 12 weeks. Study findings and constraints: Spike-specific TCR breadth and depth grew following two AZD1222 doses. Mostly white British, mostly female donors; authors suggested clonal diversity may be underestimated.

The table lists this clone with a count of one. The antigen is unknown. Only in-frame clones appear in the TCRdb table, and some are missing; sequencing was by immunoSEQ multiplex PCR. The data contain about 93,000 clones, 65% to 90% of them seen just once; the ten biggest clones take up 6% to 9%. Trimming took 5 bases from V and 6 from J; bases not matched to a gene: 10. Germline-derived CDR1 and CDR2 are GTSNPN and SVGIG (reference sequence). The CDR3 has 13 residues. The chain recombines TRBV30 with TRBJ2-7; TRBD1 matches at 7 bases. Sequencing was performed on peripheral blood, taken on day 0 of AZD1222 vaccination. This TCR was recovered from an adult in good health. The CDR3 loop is CAWGRDSIFEQYF. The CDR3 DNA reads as TGTGCCTGGGGCCGGGACAGTATTTTCGAGCAGTACTTC.